What follows are 25 T cell receptor beta chains derived from one specimen sequenced in a study of shared clonotypes between healthy human individuals. Data came from immunoSEQ multiplex PCR; TCRdb stores just in-frame clones and leaves some out. The sample lists more than 1.2 million clones, around 98.5% occurring once. Sequencing was carried out using naive CD4+ T cells sorted from blood. Subset reported: CD45RA+ positively selected. The receptor set was obtained from a man aged 30 to 39 in good health.

The chain uses TRBV6-4 and TRBJ2-7; D possibly uses TRBD1 or TRBD2 (5 bases each). This CDR3 has 15 residues. Trimming removed 4 bases at V and 5 bases at J, with 18 bases between. Germline CDR1 reads MRHNA; CDR2 reads SNTAGT. The CDR3 sequence is CASSAAWGPGHEQYF. The CDR3 bases are TGTGCCAGCAGTGCCGCGTGGGGACCGGGACACGAGCAGTACTTC.

This chain links TRBV5-1 with TRBJ2-7; D is perhaps TRBD2 (6 bases). Germline V gives CDR1 SGHRS, CDR2 YFSETQ. With 1 base removed from V and 6 bases from J, the gap between germline ends came to 26 bases. CDR3 size: 18 residues. The CDR3 DNA reads as TGCGCCAGCAGCTTGAATCGCCTTCGGGACTCCCGGGCTCGCGAGCAGTACTTC. As protein: CASSLNRLRDSRAREQYF.

This clone was picked up one time. This chain links TRBV28 with TRBJ2-3; D gene unclear. This CDR3 spans 16 amino acids. Germline loops: CDR1 MDHEN, CDR2 SYDVKM. V was clipped by 2 bases and J by 0 bases, with 12 bases between them. CDR3 DNA: TGTGCCAGCAGTTTAACTCCAAGAACTAGCACAGATACGCAGTATTTT. It codes for CASSLTPRTSTDTQYF. Drawing the rest from reference TRBV28 and TRBJ2-3, the complete variable domain is DVKVTQSSRYLVKRTGEKVFLECVQDMDHENMFWYRQDPGLGLRLIYFSYDVKMKEKGDIPEGYSVSREKKERFSLILESASTNQTSMYLCASSLTPRTSTDTQYFGPGTRLTVL.

The chain uses TRBV9 and TRBJ2-1; the D is unclear. Germline CDR1 is SGDLS and CDR2 is YYNGEE. The CDR3 extends over 15 amino acids. Trimming left V 1 base short and J 7 bases short, with 15 bases between. CDR3 residues: CASSVSGLVGNEQFF. For the CDR3, the DNA is TGTGCCAGCAGCGTAAGTGGGCTAGTGGGTAATGAGCAGTTCTTC.

Note on this clone: The same CDR3 can be traced to other DNA sequences in this sample. The J gene is TRBJ1-4, the V gene TRBV5-1, with D possibly being TRBD1 (6 bases). V was pared by 0 bases and J by 6 bases, with 9 bases between. The CDR3 contains 14 residues. Germline CDR1 is SGHRS and CDR2 is YFSETQ. In DNA, the CDR3 is TGCGCCAGCAGCTTGGAAGGGGGGGATGAAAAACTGTTTTTT. Translating gives CASSLEGGDEKLFF.

This chain connects TRBV9 to TRBJ1-1, with TRBD1 matching over 9 bases. The germline CDR1 and CDR2 sequences are SGDLS and YYNGEE. The CDR3 has 16 amino acids. With V trimmed by 4 bases and J by 6 bases, 13 bases remained unmatched. Written as DNA, the CDR3 is TGTGCCAGCAGCAGGGGACAGGGACCTTTCGTGCCTGAAGCTTTCTTT. Its translation is CASSRGQGPFVPEAFF.

The V call is TRBV11-1, the J call TRBJ1-1; 7 positions agree with TRBD1. The CDR3 contains 13 residues. Germline assignment: CDR1 SGHAT and CDR2 FQDESV (reference sequence). Trimming removed 5 bases from V and 11 bases from J; junction bases left unmatched: 11. CDR3 in amino acids: CASSLGTGALAFF. The CDR3, as DNA: TGTGCCAGCAGCCTCGGTACAGGGGCTTTGGCTTTCTTT.

In its sample, this clone was seen once. The V and J genes are TRBV18 and TRBJ2-5; D call uncertain. Germline CDR1 KGHSH, CDR2 LQKENI. Trimming took 3 bases from V and 7 from J, leaving 12 bases between them. This CDR3 is built from 13 residues. The CDR3 loop reads CASSPPPRGTQYF. In DNA form, the CDR3 reads TGTGCCAGCTCACCGCCACCCCGAGGGACCCAGTACTTC. Combining the CDR3 with reference TRBV18 and TRBJ2-5 gives the whole variable domain NAGVMQNPRHLVRRRGQEARLRCSPMKGHSHVYWYRQLPEEGLKFMVYLQKENIIDESGMPKERFSAEFPKEGPSILRIQQVVRGDSAAYFCASSPPPRGTQYFGPGTRLLVL.

The genes are TRBV28 and TRBJ2-1, with D perhaps matching TRBD2 (5 bases). The CDR3 runs to 13 residues. Germline CDR1 and CDR2: MDHEN and SYDVKM. This CDR3 reads CAVQGGSYNEQFF. In DNA, the CDR3 is TGTGCAGTACAAGGAGGCTCCTACAATGAGCAGTTCTTC.

For the CDR3, the DNA is TGTGCCAGCAGCGATCTACCTGGAGTCAGCACAGATACGCAGTATTTT. This gives the protein CASSDLPGVSTDTQYF. The chain links TRBV9 to TRBJ2-3; no clear D. Germline V gene sequence: CDR1 SGDLS, CDR2 YYNGEE. Trimming pared 3 bases from V and 0 bases from J, leaving 14 bases between. There are 16 residues in the CDR3.

In regard to this clone: The same CDR3 can be traced to other DNA sequences in this sample. The CDR3 loop is CASSPDRGYGYTF. CDR3 DNA sequence: TGTGCCAGCAGCCCTGACAGGGGTTATGGCTACACCTTC. The rearrangement joins TRBV5-6 to TRBJ1-2, with 8 bases aligning to TRBD1. The CDR3 length is 13 residues. V shed 4 bases, J shed 5 bases, and the junction held 4 bases outside the gene matches. Germline V gene lookup returns CDR1 SGHDT and CDR2 YYEEEE.

In regard to this clone: An end of the junction does not agree with germline; a read error may underlie this. This chain connects TRBV11-2 to TRBJ2-1, with D possibly being TRBD2 (5 bases). The germline gives CDR1 SGHAT, CDR2 FQNNGV. There are 15 residues in the CDR3. The CDR3 is CASSSGVLSSNEQFF. The DNA for the CDR3 is TGTGCCAGCAGCTCCGGGGTCCTCTCCTCCAATGAGCAGTTCTTC.

The V gene is TRBV7-9, the J gene TRBJ2-7; a possible D gene is TRBD2 (5 bases). Trimming took off 1 base at V and 3 bases at J, with 7 bases between the two ends. The length of the CDR3 is 13 residues. Germline assignment: CDR1 SEHNR and CDR2 FQNEAQ (reference sequence). CDR3 amino acids: CASSLDGGYEQYF. Here the CDR3 DNA reads TGTGCCAGCAGCTTAGACGGAGGCTACGAGCAGTACTTC.

The V and J genes are TRBV11-2 and TRBJ2-1; D call uncertain. CDR1 is SGHAT and CDR2 is FQNNGV in the germline V gene. V lost 5 bases to trimming and J lost 3 bases, with 14 bases between them. The CDR3 length is 15 residues. CDR3 sequence reads: CASSPGRLNYNEQFF. Written as DNA, the CDR3 is TGTGCCAGCAGCCCTGGTCGACTTAACTACAATGAGCAGTTCTTC.

The chain recombines TRBV5-1 with TRBJ2-2; 11 bases align to TRBD2. Germline V lookup: CDR1 SGHRS, CDR2 YFSETQ. With 7 bases clipped from V and 3 bases from J, the junction kept 8 bases outside the gene matches. The CDR3 contains 16 residues. The chain's CDR3 is CASRFPGLADTGELFF. The CDR3 nucleotides read TGCGCCAGCCGATTCCCGGGACTAGCGGACACCGGGGAGCTGTTTTTT.

This sequence joins TRBV11-1 and TRBJ2-5; D tentatively fits TRBD1 or TRBD2 (6 bases each). CDR1 and CDR2 (germline): SGHAT, FQDESV (reference sequence). V was shortened by 1 base and J by 5 bases, with 14 bases between the two germline ends. CDR3 length: 15 residues. CDR3 in DNA: TGTGCCAGCAGCTTAGAGTACGGGGGCGGGGAGACCCAGTACTTC. This encodes CASSLEYGGGETQYF.

The rearrangement joins TRBV5-1 to TRBJ2-2; D is possibly TRBD1 (6 bases). Germline V gene lookup returns CDR1 SGHRS and CDR2 YFSETQ. Trimming took 4 bases from V and 5 from J, leaving 15 bases between them. The CDR3 sequence is 15 residues long. The CDR3 coding sequence is TGCGCCAGCAGCACCGGGACACTTGATACCGGGGAGCTGTTTTTT. Translation gives CASSTGTLDTGELFF.

The chain carries TRBV19 and TRBJ1-3; D remains unclear. The V gene's germline CDR1 is LNHDA and CDR2 SQIVND (reference sequence). Trimming shortened V by 5 bases and J by 0 bases, and 17 bases separated the two germline ends. The CDR3 loop spans 17 amino acids. As DNA, the CDR3 is TGTGCCAGTAGTCTTCCTCCGACGGCCGTCTCTGGAAACACCATATATTTT. Its protein is CASSLPPTAVSGNTIYF.

This chain links TRBV19 with TRBJ2-1, with D unresolved. Trimming left V 8 bases short and J 0 bases short, with 14 bases between. Germline CDR1 LNHDA, CDR2 SQIVND (reference sequence). The CDR3 covers 15 residues. In DNA, the CDR3 is TGTGCCAGTCGTCTAGACCTAAGCTCCTACAATGAGCAGTTCTTC. Protein sequence: CASRLDLSSYNEQFF.

The genes are TRBV20-1 and TRBJ1-1; no clear D gene. Trimming left V 4 bases short and J 4 bases short, with 4 bases between. Germline CDR1 reads DFQATT; CDR2 reads SNEGSKA (reference sequence). This CDR3 comprises 10 residues. The CDR3 spells CSAKSTEAFF. CDR3 DNA: TGCAGTGCTAAGTCCACTGAAGCTTTCTTT.

This chain links TRBV11-3 with TRBJ2-7; TRBD1 agrees at 10 bases. Germline V gives CDR1 SGHNT, CDR2 YENEEA. The ends lost 5 bases at V and 6 bases at J; junction bases unmatched: 10. The CDR3 has 15 residues. CDR3 residues: CASSGTGVQGGEQYF. The CDR3 DNA follows: TGTGCCAGCAGCGGGACAGGGGTCCAGGGGGGCGAGCAGTACTTC.

Worth noting for this clone: The sample holds other DNA sequences that translate to the same CDR3. This chain uses TRBV5-1 with TRBJ2-5; a possible D gene is TRBD1 (7 bases). Germline V CDR1 and CDR2: SGHRS, YFSETQ. Trimming removed 0 bases at V and 2 bases at J, with 8 bases between. This CDR3 is 14 amino acids long. This CDR3 reads CASSLAGGQETQYF. In DNA form, the CDR3 reads TGCGCCAGCAGCTTGGCAGGGGGGCAAGAGACCCAGTACTTC.

This rearrangement joins TRBV5-1 to TRBJ2-6; D is uncertain. Trimming pared 7 bases from V and 0 bases from J, leaving 17 bases between. The CDR3 totals 17 residues. CDR1 SGHRS and CDR2 YFSETQ come from the germline V gene. CDR3: CASGLIRESSGANVLTF. CDR3 bases: TGCGCCAGCGGGTTGATTAGGGAAAGCTCTGGGGCCAACGTCCTGACTTTC.

The chain links TRBV7-8 to TRBJ1-4, with 8 bases identical to TRBD1. Looked up from germline, CDR1 is SGHVS and CDR2 is FQNEAQ. The CDR3 length is 16 residues. The V segment lost 6 bases and the J segment 7 bases; nucleotides outside the gene matches: 13. The CDR3, as DNA: TGTGCCAGCAGACCCGGCGGCAGGGGGCGGGTTGAAAAACTGTTTTTT. Amino acid sequence: CASRPGGRGRVEKLFF.

This clone was counted once. V is TRBV5-4 and J is TRBJ2-1, with 13 nucleotides matching TRBD2. CDR1 SGHNT and CDR2 YYREEE come from the germline V gene (reference sequence). V shed 4 bases, J shed 5 bases, and the junction held 9 bases outside the gene matches. This CDR3 has 17 residues. Here the CDR3 DNA reads TGTGCCAGCAGCCTAGGACTAGCGGGAGATTGGCACAATGAGCAGTTCTTC. This translates into CASSLGLAGDWHNEQFF. Full variable domain (rest looked up from reference TRBV5-4 and TRBJ2-1): ETGVTQSPTHLIKTRGQQVTLRCSSQSGHNTVSWYQQALGQGPQFIFQYYREEENGRGNFPPRFSGLQFPNYSSELNVNALELDDSALYLCASSLGLAGDWHNEQFFGPGTRLTVL.